Listed below are T cell receptor beta chains from one sample, sequenced in a study of beta chain features in type 1 diabetes. Sequenced by immunoSEQ multiplex PCR; TCRdb stores in-frame clones only, minus some. The sample holds some 700,000 clones, 13% seen once. Sequenced sample: naive CD4+ T cells from blood. Receptor source: a young man with type 1 diabetes. Both conserved end residues are part of each CDR3.

V	J	CDR3
TRBV6-6	TRBJ1-2	CASSSRGGYTF
TRBV30	TRBJ2-2	CAWERGGNTGELFF
TRBV10-3	TRBJ1-1	CAISDGLNTEAFF
TRBV14	TRBJ1-3	CASSLDRVPGNTIYF
TRBV12-5	TRBJ2-1	CASGPSAKLSSYNEQFF
TRBV12-5	TRBJ2-2	CASGLDWPGELFF
TRBV2	TRBJ2-7	CASGDPWDEQYF
TRBV7-9	TRBJ2-3	CASSPGLVRTDTQYF
TRBV4-1	TRBJ1-4	CASSQGGTTNEKLFF
TRBV4-1	TRBJ2-6	CASSQAGGSGANVLTF
TRBV18	TRBJ2-3	CASSPTGDTQYF
TRBV5-4	TRBJ1-1	CASSNVGTLNTEAFF
TRBV4-1	TRBJ1-5	CASSQEGGNQPQHF
TRBV7-9	TRBJ2-5	CASSPYGQVETQYF
TRBV6-5	TRBJ1-5	CASSSHGTGSNQPQHF
TRBV4-1	TRBJ1-1	CASTPQKGNTEAFF
TRBV6-9	TRBJ2-1	CASSSGTRGSNEQFF
TRBV18	TRBJ2-3	CASSPPSSGALTDTQYF
TRBV18	TRBJ2-7	CASSPLSEAFENEQYF
TRBV14	TRBJ2-3	CASSSLRRFDDTQYF
TRBV6-1	TRBJ1-5	CASSESSGWAGGNQPQHF
TRBV5-6	TRBJ1-2	CASSFSGTAPYGYTF
TRBV11-2	TRBJ1-2	CASSWGQTYGYTF
TRBV5-4	TRBJ2-3	CASSLGGATGNTDTQYF
TRBV5-4	TRBJ2-3	CASSLGLAGETDTQYF
TRBV9	TRBJ2-5	CASSTAGTPDRTQYF
TRBV29-1	TRBJ2-3	CSAEARASDTQYF
TRBV5-1	TRBJ1-3	CASSLDPGNTIYF
TRBV6-5	TRBJ2-4	CASSSDNIQYF
TRBV9	TRBJ2-7	CASSYTGTGIYEQYF
TRBV4-2	TRBJ1-1	CASSQEWGTEAFF
TRBV27	TRBJ1-2	CASSTESGTGNGYTF
TRBV5-4	TRBJ1-1	CASSSRDGSTEAFF
TRBV27	TRBJ2-5	CASSSSFLGGTQYF
TRBV6-1	TRBJ1-5	CASKRKGDSQPQHF
TRBV14	TRBJ2-3	CASSQDLGTATDTQYF
TRBV6-5	TRBJ2-1	CASSLFRGYPIF
TRBV29-1	TRBJ1-1	CSGRVDPSNTEAFF
TRBV10-3	TRBJ1-2	CAISDLTVTNYGYTF
TRBV2	TRBJ1-1	CASRDDRTEAFF
TRBV5-1	TRBJ2-7	CASSLPGRYEQYF
TRBV14	TRBJ1-6	CASSPGGSRGPPLHF
TRBV2	TRBJ2-2	CASSERTNTGELFF
TRBV30	TRBJ1-3	CAWKFAGTTRNTIYF
TRBV5-1	TRBJ2-7	CASSASDWWSYEQYF
TRBV28	TRBJ2-1	CASNPGRDARSYNEQFF
TRBV10-3	TRBJ2-1	CAINPSRGALYNEQFF
TRBV19	TRBJ1-6	CASSIEPNSPLHF
TRBV7-9	TRBJ1-2	CASRNLRDRGGYTF
TRBV14	TRBJ1-1	CASSQFRMNTEAFF
TRBV28	TRBJ2-2	CASSLGWSGELFF